This T cell receptor (beta chain) was profiled in a study of shared clonotypes between healthy human individuals. Per germline, CDR1 MNHEY and CDR2 SMNVEV (reference sequence). The junction had 11 bases not matched to a gene; V was cut back by 7 bases and J by 5 bases. CDR3 length equals 17 residues. Only in-frame clones appear in the TCRdb table, and some are missing; sequencing was by immunoSEQ multiplex PCR. This sample has 2 million to 3 million clones, with 93% found just once. The chain combines TRBV27 with TRBJ2-3; TRBD2 aligns across 14 bases. This TCR came from a man younger than 35 in good health. Some clones in this sample may be carry-over from other donors' samples. Sequencing was carried out using naive CD4+ T cells from PBMCs. Indicated subset: CD45RA+ positively selected. The CDR3 DNA reads TGTGCCAGCATCCAGCCGGGACTAGCGGGAGCGGGAGATACGCAGTATTTT. Translation: CASIQPGLAGAGDTQYF.